These T cell receptor beta chains were read from a single sample in a study of response to subunit inactivated influenza vaccine. TCRdb used MiXCR to reprocess the RT-PCR reads, holding one entry per CDR3 protein. Here the sample spans roughly 500,000 distinct CDR3 sequences, approximately 16% being singletons. The source material was CD4+ T cells sorted from PBMCs, sampled roughly 24 months after vaccination. The receptor set was obtained from a man aged 45-69 years who received an inactivated influenza vaccine. The CDR3 runs from the conserved cysteine through the conserved F or W. Fields, in order: J gene, V gene, D gene, clone size, CDR3 DNA, CDR3 protein. The D gene is left open where the match is weak. Size is omitted from some rows. Given values are once, few, many or a class for expanded clones.

TRBJ2-3 | TRBV7-2 | TRBD2 | NA | TGTGCCAGCAGCTCTAGCGGGGGCCTAAGCACAGATACGCAGTATTTT | CASSSSGGLSTDTQYF
TRBJ2-7 | TRBV15 | NA | NA | TGTGCCACCAGCAGAGATCAGGCCAGCTTAGAGCAGTACTTC | CATSRDQASLEQYF
TRBJ2-2 | TRBV6-5 | NA | NA | TGTGCCAGCAGTGACTCCAGGGACACCGGGGAGCTGTTTTTT | CASSDSRDTGELFF
TRBJ2-3 | TRBV5-1 | TRBD1 | NA | TGCGCCAGCAGCTTGAGGGGACAGACGAGCACAGATACGCAGTATTTT | CASSLRGQTSTDTQYF
TRBJ2-2 | TRBV10-3 | NA | NA | TGTGCCATCAGCCCAGTTAACACCGGGGAGCTGTTTTTT | CAISPVNTGELFF
TRBJ1-5 | TRBV7-9 | NA | NA | TGTGCCAGCAGCTACGTGACGGACGCTTATAGCAATCAGCCCCAGCATTTT | CASSYVTDAYSNQPQHF
TRBJ2-3 | TRBV11-3 | NA | NA | TGTGCCAGCAGCTTAGTCGGTATGATCACAGGGGACCTACGGCGGGAGCCCCCAGATACGCAGTATTTT | CASSLVGMITGDLRREPPDTQYF
TRBJ2-5 | TRBV12-3/TRBV12-4 | NA | few | TGTGCCAGCAGGGCACCCTACCAAGAGACCCAGTACTTC | CASRAPYQETQYF
TRBJ2-7 | TRBV6-1 | NA | NA | TGTGCCAGCTACCGGAGCGACGGGGCCTACGAGCAGTACTTC | CASYRSDGAYEQYF
TRBJ2-7 | TRBV7-8 | NA | few | TGTGCCAGCAGCTTAGCGCTGTACAGTTCATACGAGCAGTACTTC | CASSLALYSSYEQYF
TRBJ2-5 | TRBV3-1 | TRBD2 | many | TGTGCCAGCAGCCATTCGGGGGGGCCCGAGACCCAGTACTTC | CASSHSGGPETQYF
TRBJ2-2 | TRBV10-3 | NA | many | TGTGCCATCAGTGAAGGGGGAGGGATACTCGGCACCGGGGAGCTGTTTTTT | CAISEGGGILGTGELFF
TRBJ2-7 | TRBV5-1 | NA | NA | TGCGCCAGCAGCTTGGATGGCAGGAGCTCCTACGAGCAGTACTTC | CASSLDGRSSYEQYF
TRBJ2-3 | TRBV6-2/TRBV6-3 | TRBD1 | NA | TGTGCCAGCAGTCCCCTTCGAGGGACAGGGCCAGATACGCAGTATTTT | CASSPLRGTGPDTQYF
TRBJ2-1 | TRBV29-1 | NA | many | TGCAGTGGCTCGGGGCGGTCCTACAATGAGCAGTTCTTC | CSGSGRSYNEQFF
TRBJ1-5 | TRBV12-3/TRBV12-4 | TRBD1 | few | TGTGCCAGCAGGGGGGACAGTAATCAGCCCCAGCATTTT | CASRGDSNQPQHF
TRBJ2-4 | TRBV28 | NA | few | TGTGCCAGCAGAACCCCCTATCAAGCAAACATTCAGTACTTC | CASRTPYQANIQYF
TRBJ2-7 | TRBV12-3/TRBV12-4 | NA | NA | TGTGCCAGCAGTTTATCCATATACGAGCAGTACTTC | CASSLSIYEQYF
TRBJ2-7 | TRBV19 | NA | many | TGTGCCAGTAGTCGCCGGGACAACATCTACGAGCAGTACTTC | CASSRRDNIYEQYF
TRBJ2-3 | TRBV28 | TRBD1 | NA | TGTGCCAGCAGCCCCACGGGACAGGGTGTCTGGCGCAGCACAGATACGCAGTATTTT | CASSPTGQGVWRSTDTQYF
TRBJ1-1 | TRBV29-1 | TRBD1 | few | TGCAGCGGGGGACAGGGACTGGGGACTGAAGCTTTCTTT | CSGGQGLGTEAFF
TRBJ1-2 | TRBV16 | NA | few | TGTGCCAGCAGCCAATCAGGACAGTATGGCTACACCTTC | CASSQSGQYGYTF
TRBJ2-3 | TRBV28 | NA | few | TGTGCCAGCGGAACGTGGCAGGGAGGAGATACGCAGTATTTT | CASGTWQGGDTQYF
TRBJ2-5 | TRBV12-3/TRBV12-4 | TRBD1 | few | TGTGCCAGCAGTTCAGGGGGATTGACCCAGTACTTC | CASSSGGLTQYF
TRBJ2-5 | TRBV6-1 | NA | NA | TGTGCCAGCAGCGGCGGGACGCTCGAAGAGACCCAGTACTTC | CASSGGTLEETQYF
TRBJ2-5 | TRBV5-1 | TRBD2 | NA | TGCGCCAGCAGAGATACTAGCGCCCAAGAGACCCAGTACTTC | CASRDTSAQETQYF
TRBJ1-1 | TRBV25-1 | TRBD1 | few | TGTGCCAGCAGTAATACAGGGGTAGGCACTGAAGCTTTCTTT | CASSNTGVGTEAFF
TRBJ2-1 | TRBV6-1 | NA | few | TGTGCCAGCAGTGAATTCCTCGGGGCGTCGTTCTTC | CASSEFLGASFF
TRBJ2-5 | TRBV15 | TRBD2 | few | TGTGCCACCAGCAGAGGGGACTATCAAGAGACCCAGTACTTC | CATSRGDYQETQYF